This is a list of T cell receptor beta chains from one sample in a study of cytomegalovirus exposure and HLA in healthy donors. This table comes from immunoSEQ multiplex PCR, and its TCRdb copy is limited to in-frame clones, with some not included. The sample lists some 120,000 clones, 72% occurring once. Sequenced: PBMCs. These receptors all come from a man aged 25 to 40 in good health and CMV-seronegative. CDR3s leave out the opening cysteine and the closing phenylalanine or tryptophan. Each record gives: CDR3 protein, CDR3 length, V gene.

CDR3: ASNQQGAGNSPLH
length: 13
V: TRBV19

CDR3: ASSFIPYRGVPDTQY
length: 15
V: TRBV5-1

CDR3: AWDLGGAYYGYT
length: 12
V: TRBV30

CDR3: ASSPPGQGAGEQF
length: 13
V: TRBV18

CDR3: ASSMSGYGTEAF
length: 12
V: TRBV19

CDR3: ASTRELGEAF
length: 10
V: TRBV19

CDR3: ASSPWDRDSGEQY
length: 13
V: TRBV28

CDR3: AIGRDRGGANVLT
length: 13
V: TRBV10-3

CDR3: ASSVGQGLETQY
length: 12
V: TRBV5-1

CDR3: ASSATSGGTDTQY
length: 13
V: TRBV5-4

CDR3: ASSFLSSGGPDTQY
length: 14
V: TRBV27

CDR3: ASSEAAGSGGYT
length: 12
V: TRBV2

CDR3: ASSYFPGQGFYEQY
length: 14
V: TRBV27

CDR3: ASSQDWSGPTNEKLF
length: 15
V: TRBV4-3

CDR3: ASSIGVDEQF
length: 10
V: TRBV27

CDR3: AITAAPNNSPLH
length: 12
V: TRBV10-3

CDR3: ASSTGWRDTQY
length: 11
V: TRBV19

CDR3: AWSYQISGNTIY
length: 12
V: TRBV30

CDR3: ASTGPTGNTEAF
length: 12
V: TRBV6-5

CDR3: ASSSVGNRGMNTEAF
length: 15
V: TRBV28

CDR3: ASSLVAGYGYT
length: 11
V: TRBV5-6

CDR3: ASSPPGSVRETQY
length: 13
V: TRBV9

CDR3: ASPLPGGPGGEQF
length: 13
V: TRBV7-9

CDR3: ASNLDRVYNQPQH
length: 13
V: TRBV2

CDR3: ASSFFGQGSSPLH
length: 13
V: TRBV7-8

CDR3: ASSREQGSGDTQY
length: 13
V: TRBV4-1

CDR3: ASSSGEIGNQPQH
length: 13
V: TRBV5-1

CDR3: ASLVLFPEGGYEQY
length: 14
V: TRBV28

CDR3: ASSVRRDGYNEQF
length: 13
V: TRBV9

CDR3: ASSKMRNTEAF
length: 11
V: TRBV6-1

CDR3: ASSLDGTQNTEAF
length: 13
V: TRBV5-1

CDR3: ASTFAGGTDTQY
length: 12
V: TRBV2

CDR3: ATSEGLEYNEQF
length: 12
V: TRBV15

CDR3: ASRLGGSPLH
length: 10
V: TRBV6-1

CDR3: ASSLVGHPGTEAF
length: 13
V: TRBV7-9

CDR3: ASRVAGGSTDTQY
length: 13
V: TRBV2

CDR3: ASSPGLSNQPQH
length: 12
V: TRBV5-8

CDR3: ASSYSAAGAGELF
length: 13
V: TRBV6-5

CDR3: ASSEFRGGRETQY
length: 13
V: TRBV10-2

CDR3: ASSPWTGGSQGYT
length: 13
V: TRBV5-4

CDR3: ASTGDRNYNSPLH
length: 13
V: TRBV2

CDR3: ASMLAGAMGETQY
length: 13
V: TRBV28

CDR3: AWSRGQGLNTEAF
length: 13
V: TRBV30

CDR3: ASSPQYFRDTLSYEQY
length: 16
V: TRBV5-1

CDR3: ASSKGQGDTGELF
length: 13
V: TRBV6-1

CDR3: AISIGTGGRTEAF
length: 13
V: TRBV10-3

CDR3: ASSPIGVGTEAF
length: 12
V: TRBV18

CDR3: ASSLIQGGEKLF
length: 12
V: TRBV5-6